This T cell receptor (beta chain) was profiled in a study of identifying expanded T cells in peripheral blood. Study-wide results and caveats: Approximately two-week clone count variance significantly increased as total template count grew. About 1.3 clones differed between technical replicates, versus approximately 16 and 19 over time.

Trimming pared 2 bases from V and 0 bases from J, leaving 15 bases between. CDR3 length: 17 amino acids. CDR1 is SGHRS, CDR2 YFSETQ, per germline. Collection occurred without any documented infections or immune events in donors. In the case of this clone: Antigen: not known.

TCRdb's copy holds only in-frame clones and misses some; the assay was immunoSEQ multiplex PCR. Among around 85,000 clones listed, over 75% were seen once. This TCR was recovered from a person aged 18 to 70 in good health. The rearrangement joins TRBV5-1 to TRBJ2-4; weak D call: TRBD2 (6 bases). Sequencing used blood. The CDR3 DNA reads TGCGCCAGCAGCTTTTCCGGACTACCTCTAGCCAAAAACATTCAGTACTTC. Translated, it gives CASSFSGLPLAKNIQYF.